Listed below are T cell receptor beta chains from one sample, sequenced in a study of blood T cells in healthy people across ages. Using its own MiXCR run on the 5' RACE reads, TCRdb lists one record per CDR3 protein. The sample has just under 550,000 distinct CDR3 sequences, nearly 25% seen once; the top ten hold 8.7%. This sample was shared with a second study, whose subject was T cells of mothers and their children.

Sequenced input: blood. The receptor source for this set is a boy between 5 and 17 years old in good health. CDR3s include the opening cysteine and the closing phenylalanine or tryptophan. A D gene is named only where the DNA matches it firmly. Size is stated for part of the rows, as once, few or many counts, or as a class when the clone is expanded.

j_gene,abundance,d_gene,v_gene,CDR3aa,CDR3nt
TRBJ2-5,-,-,TRBV15,CATSRTPLASQETQYF,TGTGCCACCAGCAGAACCCCTTTGGCTAGCCAAGAGACCCAGTACTTC
TRBJ2-1,few,-,TRBV5-1,CASRETEYNEQFF,TGCGCCAGCAGGGAGACGGAATACAATGAGCAGTTCTTC
TRBJ2-3,-,-,TRBV20-1,CSARDGAGYTQYF,TGCAGTGCTAGAGATGGGGCGGGTTATACGCAGTATTTT
TRBJ1-4,few,-,TRBV6-5,CASSYSQGTNEKLFF,TGTGCCAGCAGTTACTCCCAAGGCACTAATGAAAAACTGTTTTTT
TRBJ2-2,-,TRBD1,TRBV6-5,CASSRTGKGTGELFF,TGTGCCAGCAGCAGGACAGGAAAGGGCACCGGGGAGCTGTTTTTT
TRBJ1-1,-,-,TRBV29-1,CGAIMNTEAFF,TGCGGCGCCATCATGAACACTGAAGCTTTCTTT
TRBJ2-1,few,TRBD1,TRBV9,CASSVAVGTGGKDEQFF,TGTGCCAGCAGCGTTGCCGTTGGGACAGGGGGGAAGGATGAGCAGTTCTTC
TRBJ2-3,-,-,TRBV6-2/TRBV6-3,CASSKGPNTQYF,TGTGCCAGCAGCAAGGGACCAAATACGCAGTATTTT
TRBJ1-5,few,-,TRBV30,CAWSVQQPYQPQHF,TGTGCCTGGAGTGTACAGCAGCCCTATCAGCCCCAGCATTTT
TRBJ1-2,few,TRBD1,TRBV20-1,CSAREHRGANYGYTF,TGCAGTGCTAGGGAGCACAGGGGAGCTAACTATGGCTACACCTTC
TRBJ2-7,-,TRBD2,TRBV20-1,CSDGLVGYEQYF,TGCAGTGACGGACTAGTTGGCTACGAGCAGTACTTC
TRBJ2-2,-,TRBD1,TRBV4-3,CASSSYTGGRAGELFF,TGCGCCAGCAGCTCTTATACAGGGGGCCGGGCCGGGGAGCTGTTTTTT
TRBJ2-2,-,-,TRBV27,CASSPLNSGELFF,TGTGCCAGCAGTCCCTTAAACTCCGGGGAGCTGTTTTTT
TRBJ1-2,-,-,TRBV20-1,CSPVITIGYTF,TGCAGTCCCGTAATAACTATTGGCTACACCTTC
TRBJ1-3,-,-,TRBV28,CASSFQGSGNTIYF,TGTGCCAGCAGTTTTCAGGGCTCAGGAAACACCATATATTTT
TRBJ2-6,few,TRBD2,TRBV7-8,CASSQKLAGGAGANVLTF,TGTGCCAGCAGCCAGAAGCTCGCGGGAGGAGCTGGGGCCAACGTCCTGACTTTC
TRBJ2-3,-,-,TRBV29-1,CSVESVWGVQDTQYF,TGCAGCGTTGAAAGTGTGTGGGGAGTACAAGATACGCAGTATTTT
TRBJ1-3,many,-,TRBV7-8,CASSLGSTIYF,TGTGCCAGCAGCTTAGGTAGCACCATATATTTT
TRBJ2-5,-,TRBD1,TRBV28,CASRKRPRQGEVTQYF,TGTGCCAGCAGAAAAAGGCCCAGACAGGGGGAAGTGACCCAGTACTTC
TRBJ2-7,few,TRBD2,TRBV6-2/TRBV6-3,CASSYSISRGGSTTEQYF,TGTGCCAGCAGTTACTCGATTTCAAGAGGCGGGAGTACGACCGAGCAGTACTTC
TRBJ2-7,-,TRBD1,TRBV5-1,CASRPDRGGRRNYEQYF,TGCGCCAGCAGACCGGACAGGGGGGGAAGGAGGAATTACGAGCAGTACTTC
TRBJ1-1,-,-,TRBV20-1,CSARIQTGRNTEAFF,TGCAGTGCTAGGATCCAAACAGGGCGGAACACTGAAGCTTTCTTT
TRBJ2-5,few,-,TRBV7-6,CASSARLRWETQYF,TGTGCCAGCAGCGCTCGACTGCGGTGGGAGACCCAGTACTTC
TRBJ1-6,few,-,TRBV3-1,CASSQLRADNSPLHF,TGTGCCAGCAGCCAACTCCGGGCCGATAATTCACCCCTCCACTTT
TRBJ2-7,few,-,TRBV10-3,CAIRERISYEQYF,TGTGCCATCAGGGAACGGATCTCCTACGAGCAGTACTTC
TRBJ1-5,few,-,TRBV9,CASSVSPRDQPQHF,TGTGCCAGCAGCGTAAGCCCCAGGGACCAGCCCCAGCATTTT
TRBJ2-1,-,-,TRBV28,CASRDTVLNEQFF,TGTGCCAGCAGAGACACGGTCCTCAATGAGCAGTTCTTC
TRBJ1-1,many,-,TRBV12-3/TRBV12-4,CASSFSGGSTEAFF,TGTGCCAGCAGTTTTTCGGGGGGGAGCACTGAAGCTTTCTTT
TRBJ2-1,-,TRBD2,TRBV3-1,CASSRLAGGAYNEQFF,TGTGCCAGCAGCCGACTAGCGGGGGGGGCTTACAATGAGCAGTTCTTC
TRBJ1-6,few,-,TRBV2,CASSVRGVDNSPLHF,TGTGCCAGCAGTGTCCGAGGGGTCGATAATTCACCCCTCCACTTT
TRBJ1-1,-,-,TRBV4-3,CASSQELGGKAFF,TGCGCCAGCAGCCAAGAATTGGGCGGAAAAGCTTTCTTT
TRBJ2-1,few,TRBD1,TRBV15,CATSRGGGPLYNEQFF,TGTGCCACCAGCAGAGGAGGGGGCCCTCTCTACAATGAGCAGTTCTTC
TRBJ2-1,-,-,TRBV7-8,CAGVEQKSYNEQFF,TGTGCCGGCGTAGAACAGAAATCCTACAATGAGCAGTTCTTC
TRBJ1-6,-,-,TRBV28,CASRVYDSPLHF,TGTGCCAGCAGGGTATATGATTCACCCCTCCACTTT
TRBJ1-2,-,-,TRBV7-2,CARSFPQASKGYTF,TGTGCCAGAAGCTTCCCGCAGGCCTCGAAGGGCTACACCTTC
TRBJ2-5,-,TRBD2,TRBV20-1,CSARAGGAQETQYF,TGCAGTGCTAGAGCGGGAGGGGCCCAAGAGACCCAGTACTTC
TRBJ1-3,few,TRBD1,TRBV6-6,CASSRDRGPGNTIYF,TGTGCCAGCAGCCGGGACAGGGGCCCTGGAAACACCATATATTTT
TRBJ2-1,few,TRBD1,TRBV29-1,CSVRYVITGGIYNEQFF,TGCAGCGTACGATATGTTATCACAGGGGGCATCTACAATGAGCAGTTCTTC
TRBJ1-1,few,-,TRBV29-1,CSVSGSTEAFF,TGCAGCGTCTCGGGGAGCACTGAAGCTTTCTTT
TRBJ2-7,-,TRBD1,TRBV28,CASLESGTGSSYEQYF,TGTGCCAGCCTCGAATCCGGGACAGGGAGCTCCTACGAGCAGTACTTC
TRBJ2-2,-,-,TRBV6-4,CASSDRINTGELFF,TGTGCCAGCAGTGACAGGATTAACACCGGGGAGCTGTTTTTT
TRBJ2-1,few,-,TRBV10-2,CASSEGTSYNEQFF,TGCGCCAGCAGTGAGGGGACCTCCTACAATGAGCAGTTCTTC
TRBJ1-2,-,-,TRBV5-5,CASSGNRSGYGYTF,TGTGCCAGCAGCGGGAACAGGTCAGGCTATGGCTACACCTTC
TRBJ2-5,-,-,TRBV10-2,CATSESGRTYEQYF,TGCGCCACCAGTGAGTCGGGACGAACCTATGAGCAGTACTTC
TRBJ1-5,-,TRBD1,TRBV4-2,CASSRDRGLRQPQHF,TGTGCCAGCAGCCGAGACAGGGGGCTCAGGCAGCCCCAGCATTTT
TRBJ2-7,-,-,TRBV2,CASNRRTDTYEQYF,TGTGCCAGCAATAGGCGTACTGATACCTACGAGCAGTACTTC
TRBJ2-5,-,-,TRBV11-2,CASSLDLRKTQYF,TGTGCCAGCAGCTTAGATTTAAGAAAGACCCAGTACTTC
TRBJ2-7,-,-,TRBV4-2,CASSQQEDVSYEQYF,TGTGCCAGCAGCCAACAAGAGGACGTATCCTACGAGCAGTACTTC
TRBJ2-2,many,TRBD1,TRBV4-1,CASSPRQGVNTGELFF,TGCGCCAGCAGCCCTCGACAGGGCGTAAACACCGGGGAGCTGTTTTTT
TRBJ1-5,-,-,TRBV5-6,CASSYGPEFNQPQHF,TGTGCCAGCAGCTACGGTCCAGAATTCAATCAGCCCCAGCATTTT
TRBJ2-7,-,TRBD1,TRBV9,CASSPVAGGDEQYF,TGTGCCAGCAGCCCCGTGGCAGGGGGCGACGAGCAGTACTTC
TRBJ1-2,-,-,TRBV4-3,CASSQDPILGRYNYGYTF,TGCGCCAGCAGCCAAGACCCCATTCTCGGCAGATATAACTATGGCTACACCTTC
TRBJ2-3,-,-,TRBV27,CASKALSGVSTDTQYF,TGTGCCAGCAAGGCCCTTAGCGGAGTAAGCACAGATACGCAGTATTTT
TRBJ2-7,-,-,TRBV7-9,CASSPSGGTLTYEQYF,TGTGCCAGCAGCCCCTCCGGCGGGACGCTTACCTACGAGCAGTACTTC